This paragraph covers one T cell receptor beta chain sequence. This receptor's antigen is unknown. Base qualities are missing; no much larger clone stands one base away. The donors were healthy, HIV-negative adults with no recently reported acute infections or vaccinations. Every donor was a Caucasian adult living in Nashville, Tennessee, USA. CD4+ T cells were enriched by magnetic negative selection; naive cells were then positively selected on CD45RA, and the negative fraction formed the memory subset. Blood was collected by leukapheresis, and PBMCs were isolated by Ficoll-Histopaque density gradient centrifugation and then cryopreserved in liquid nitrogen vapor phase. Purity and quantity of every magnetically sorted T cell population were checked by analytical flow cytometry. From each sorted fraction, genomic DNA was isolated and quantified by UV absorbance on a Nanodrop 2000c. The sample belongs to a study of shared clonotypes between healthy human individuals (dated by TCRdb to between 2020 and 2021). Study-wide context: The cohort included three men and a couple of women between 18 and 49 years of age. Different laboratories and diverse techniques were used to prepare libraries and sequence TCR repertoires, to increase sequencing depth and limit assay-specific biases. Blood TCR repertoires of roughly 5 healthy adults were deeply sequenced to estimate repertoire size and the extent of clonotype sharing between individuals. For each donor, three plates each were used for CD4 naive and CD4 memory, two plates were used for CD8 naive, and one plate was used for CD8 memory. Between about 0.8 and 8.9 billion PBMCs per donor were obtained by leukapheresis. Points the paper makes about the study in general: Compared with non-shared clonotypes, clonotypes shared by all four sorted-subset donors had higher generation probabilities. Because the study included a small number of donors, the genetic and exposure-history diversity represented was limited. Even with the large sequencing depth, rarefaction of the sorted-subset datasets indicated that sequencing was incomplete. Sampling was restricted to blood, and TCR repertoires in tissues likely differ from the TCR repertoires found in blood. Naive subsets generally had larger estimated clonotype richness than memory subsets. Pairwise subsampling led to the expectation that sequencing depth would affect the degree of clonotype sharing among donors. Approximately 5% of naive CD4, roughly 3.6% of naive CD8, about 2.5% of memory CD4, and approximately 0.39% of memory CD8 clonotypes were shared across several donors.

Using the deep immunoSEQ assay, TCR CDR3 regions were amplified from genomic DNA by multiplex PCR. Genomic DNA extracted from each cell subset was distributed evenly over all wells of several immunoSEQ 96-well plates, and each plate served as one replicate. For sorted subsets, each replicate PCR was loaded with roughly 200 ng genomic DNA, equivalent to about 33,000 T cell genomes. Purified libraries were quantified with a Qubit 3.0 fluorometer, sized on a Bioanalyzer 2100, and re-quantified with the KAPA Library Quantification kit. A separate single-read 150-cycle Illumina NextSeq 550 flow cell was used to sequence each immunoSEQ 96-well plate. The study's processing was this. The immunoSEQ output contained only junctional sequences without quality scores, so filtering could not match that applied to full-length reads. Sequences were annotated with PyIR, a Python wrapper for IgBLAST v1.9, and V/J genes and CDR3 were assigned using IMGT germline references. Reads were removed for weak V/J assignments (E-value above 1e-6), missing CDR3, stop codons, out-of-frame junctions, or ambiguous translated residues. A V3J clonotype was defined by an identical inferred V gene, J gene, and CDR3 amino acid sequence. The percentage overlap between two repertoires was calculated by dividing the number of shared unique clonotypes by the size of the smaller repertoire. Richness of each repertoire was evaluated using RTK rarefaction, the Chao1 estimator, and Recon v2.1 estimates of unobserved clonotypes. For all TCRbeta clonotypes obtained by the gDNA method from a handful of donors, generation probabilities were computed with OLGA. TCRdb carries this immuneACCESS record with in-frame sequences only. Its versions omit some clonotypes, under half of them owing to an unresolved V gene in the studies checked, with the rest unexplained. V and J calls and clone size follow that table, whereas D and trimming were derived from the DNA. This sample is represented by about 1.5 million clones; approximately 96% of them were singletons. The ten largest clones take up 1.2% of the sample.

Sequencing used naive CD4+ T cells sorted from blood. What this sample's cell subset or site label stands for: CD45RA+ positively selected. The TCR comes from a man aged 25 to 40 in good health.

Here is the DNA: TGCGCCAGCAGCCAAGATGTGGCGGCAAAATTCCAAGAGACCCAGTACTTC. This translates into CASSQDVAAKFQETQYF. Recombination joined TRBV4-3 with TRBJ2-5; the D gene assignment is ambiguous. CDR1 and CDR2 (LGHNA, YSLEER) derive from the germline V gene. Its CDR3 holds 17 amino acids, cysteine through phenylalanine. The sequence is cut down to CDR3 DNA, 51 bases in frame from base 1. V is shortened by 0 bases, J by 1 base, and the region joining them spans 15 bases.